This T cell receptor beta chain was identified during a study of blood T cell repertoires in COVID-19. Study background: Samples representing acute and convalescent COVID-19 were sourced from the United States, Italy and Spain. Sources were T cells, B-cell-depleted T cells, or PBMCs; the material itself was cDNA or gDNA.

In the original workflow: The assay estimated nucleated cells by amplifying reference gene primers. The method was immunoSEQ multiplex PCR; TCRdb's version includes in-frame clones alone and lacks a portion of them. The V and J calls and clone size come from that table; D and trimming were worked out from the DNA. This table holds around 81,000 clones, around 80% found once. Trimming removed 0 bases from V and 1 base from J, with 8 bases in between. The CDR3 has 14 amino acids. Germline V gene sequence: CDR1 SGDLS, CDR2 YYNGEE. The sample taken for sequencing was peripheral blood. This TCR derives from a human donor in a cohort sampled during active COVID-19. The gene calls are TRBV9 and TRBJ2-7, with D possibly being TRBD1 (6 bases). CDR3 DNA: TGTGCCAGCAGCGTAGCGGACAGTTCCTACGAGCAGTACTTC. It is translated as CASSVADSSYEQYF. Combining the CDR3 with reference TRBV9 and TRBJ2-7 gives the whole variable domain DSGVTQTPKHLITATGQRVTLRCSPRSGDLSVYWYQQSLDQGLQFLIQYYNGEERAKGNILERFSAQQFPDLHSELNLSSLELGDSALYFCASSVADSSYEQYFGPGTRLTVT.